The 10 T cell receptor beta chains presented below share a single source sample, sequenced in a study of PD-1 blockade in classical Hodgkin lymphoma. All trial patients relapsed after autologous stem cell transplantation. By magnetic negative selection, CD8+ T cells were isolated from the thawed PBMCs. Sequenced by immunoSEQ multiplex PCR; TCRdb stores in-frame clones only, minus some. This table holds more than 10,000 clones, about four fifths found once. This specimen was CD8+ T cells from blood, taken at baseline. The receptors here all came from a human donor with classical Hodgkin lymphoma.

CDR3 DNA sequence: TGTGCCAGCAGTCACAACTCCAATCAGCCCCAGCATTTT. Translating it yields CASSHNSNQPQHF. This chain connects TRBV6-6 to TRBJ1-5; D is ambiguous. Trimming cost V 5 bases and J 3 bases, with 8 bases left between them. Germline CDR1 and CDR2: MNHNY and SVGAGI (reference sequence). The CDR3 length is 13 residues.

In DNA, the CDR3 is TGTGCCTGGAACAGCGGGAGCTCCTACGAGCAGTACTTC. As protein: CAWNSGSSYEQYF. V usage is TRBV30 and J usage is TRBJ2-7; 8 bases line up with TRBD2. Losses at the gene ends were 4 bases for V and 0 bases for J; bases not matched to a gene: 2. CDR1 and CDR2 from the germline V gene are GTSNPN and SVGIG (reference sequence). This CDR3 contains 13 residues.

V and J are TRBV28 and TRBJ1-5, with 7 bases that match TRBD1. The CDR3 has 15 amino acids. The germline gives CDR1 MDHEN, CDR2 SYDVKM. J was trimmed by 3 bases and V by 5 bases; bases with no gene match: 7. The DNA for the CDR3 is TGTGCCAGCAGTCTCCGGGACAGCGTCAATCAGCCCCAGCATTTT. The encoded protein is CASSLRDSVNQPQHF.

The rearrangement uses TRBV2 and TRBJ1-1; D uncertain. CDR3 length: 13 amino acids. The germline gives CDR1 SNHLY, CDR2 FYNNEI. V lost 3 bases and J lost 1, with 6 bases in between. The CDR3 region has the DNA TGTGCCAGCAGTGACGACGGGAACACTGAAGCTTTCTTT. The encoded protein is CASSDDGNTEAFF.

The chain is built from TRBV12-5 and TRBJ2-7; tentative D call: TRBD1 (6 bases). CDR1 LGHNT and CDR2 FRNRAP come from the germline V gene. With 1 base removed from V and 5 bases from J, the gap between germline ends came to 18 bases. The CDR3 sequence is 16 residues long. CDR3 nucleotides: TGTGCTAGTGGTTTGGGGGCAGGGGTAAGGTCGGACGAGCAGTACTTC. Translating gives CASGLGAGVRSDEQYF.

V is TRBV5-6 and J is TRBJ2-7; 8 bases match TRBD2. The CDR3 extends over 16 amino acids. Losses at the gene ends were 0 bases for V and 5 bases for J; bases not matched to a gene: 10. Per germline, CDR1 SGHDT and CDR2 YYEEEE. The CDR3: CASSLVRGGLLHEQYF. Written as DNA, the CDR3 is TGTGCCAGCAGCTTGGTTCGGGGGGGTCTCCTCCACGAGCAGTACTTC. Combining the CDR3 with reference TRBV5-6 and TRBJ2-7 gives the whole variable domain DAGVTQSPTHLIKTRGQQVTLRCSPKSGHDTVSWYQQALGQGPQFIFQYYEEEERQRGNFPDRFSGHQFPNYSSELNVNALLLGDSALYLCASSLVRGGLLHEQYFGPGTRLTVT.

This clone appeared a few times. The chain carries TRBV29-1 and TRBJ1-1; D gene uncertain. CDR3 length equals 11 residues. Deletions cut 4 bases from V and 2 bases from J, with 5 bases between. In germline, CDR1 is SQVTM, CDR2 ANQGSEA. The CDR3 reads CSVAVNTEAFF. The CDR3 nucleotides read TGCAGCGTTGCGGTTAACACTGAAGCTTTCTTT.

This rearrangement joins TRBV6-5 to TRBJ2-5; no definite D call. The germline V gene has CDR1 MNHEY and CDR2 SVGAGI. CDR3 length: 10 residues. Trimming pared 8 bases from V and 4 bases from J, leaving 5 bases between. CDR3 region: CASGLETQYF. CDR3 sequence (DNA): TGTGCCAGCGGTCTAGAGACCCAGTACTTC.

The CDR3 loop is CASSSGLGVGTQYF. CDR3 in DNA: TGTGCCAGCTCCTCGGGACTAGGGGTTGGTACGCAGTATTTT. The rearrangement joins TRBV27 to TRBJ2-3; TRBD2 matches 8 bases. The germline V gene encodes CDR1 MNHEY and CDR2 SMNVEV (reference sequence). V dropped 8 bases and J dropped 8; count of bases not matched to a gene: 12. This CDR3 contains 14 residues.

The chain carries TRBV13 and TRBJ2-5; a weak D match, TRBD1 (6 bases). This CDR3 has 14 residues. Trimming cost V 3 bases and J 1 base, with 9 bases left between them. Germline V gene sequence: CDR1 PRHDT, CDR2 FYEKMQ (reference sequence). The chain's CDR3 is CASSLTGFQETQYF. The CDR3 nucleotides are TGTGCCAGCAGCTTGACAGGCTTCCAAGAGACCCAGTACTTC.